One T cell receptor (beta chain) is described in this entry. Antigen unknown. The sample belongs to a study of T cell responses to AZD1222 COVID-19 vaccine. The data were produced by immunoSEQ multiplex PCR, yet TCRdb's version contains in-frame clones alone and is incomplete. Here the sample spans 95,000 to 150,000 clones, around 83% being singletons. Second doses that came at about 4 or about 12 weeks were put together. The germline gives CDR1 LGHDT, CDR2 YNNKEL (reference sequence). Trimming removed 2 bases from V and 2 bases from J, with 10 bases in between. CDR3 length: 16 residues. Study conclusions and caveats: Baseline testing showed seropositivity in only 5 or 6 AZD1222 recipients. The donor cohort was predominantly white British with a female majority, and clonal diversity may have been underestimated.

The receptor's source is an adult who received the AZD1222 COVID-19 vaccine. V gene TRBV3-1 (or the pseudogene TRBV3-2) combines with J gene TRBJ1-6, with D perhaps TRBD1 (6 bases). Sequenced material: peripheral blood, taken 28 days after the second AZD1222 dose. The CDR3 loop is CASSQPQGAYNSPLHF. In DNA form, the CDR3 reads TGTGCCAGCAGCCAACCACAGGGCGCCTATAATTCACCCCTCCACTTT.